This T cell receptor beta chain was documented in a study of blood T cell repertoires in COVID-19 (TCRdb year 2020). Study-level background: The collaborator samples originated in the United States, Italy and Spain and spanned the acute and convalescent phases of COVID-19. Where available, HLA class I and class II types were obtained from metadata supplied by the sample provider rather than from assay-based typing. A freely available public database, intended as a resource for researchers studying the immune response to SARS-CoV-2, is where the repertoires were released. Samples were obtained from the ongoing ImmuneRACE study (first 160 participants) and from about 1,300 subjects provided by 6 global collaborators. The prospective study material was composed of cDNA or gDNA derived from T cells, B-cell-depleted T cells, or PBMCs. Sample metadata almost always included a de-identified subject ID, COVID-19 status, age in years and sex. Subjects who had been exposed to COVID-19, were actively infected with it, or had recovered from it provided the deeply sampled blood TCRbeta repertoires that made up the dataset. Points the paper makes about the study in general: The amount of clinical and demographic metadata varied by source and participant and was provided uncurated.

The germline V gene (reference sequence) provides CDR1 SGHKS and CDR2 YYEKEE. V loses 4 bases, J loses 5 bases, and the germline ends lie 18 bases apart. Its CDR3 holds 15 amino acids, cysteine through phenylalanine. The read is trimmed to its CDR3 DNA, 45 bases read in frame from base 1. At one collaborating source in Seattle, patients were enrolled during active infection and were followed longitudinally through the course of disease. Collaborating institutions collected whole blood in K2EDTA tubes following their own protocols. Collaborator samples were shipped for TCRbeta analysis as frozen whole blood, isolated PBMCs, or DNA extracted from either sample type. TCRbeta CDR3 regions were amplified from genomic DNA using the immunoSEQ Assay, a bias-controlled multiplex PCR. The authors' pipeline ran thus. The number of nucleated cells in each sample was estimated by amplification of reference gene primers within the assay. To quantify the absolute abundance of each unique TCRbeta CDR3 rearrangement, sequence reads were collapsed and filtered. Productive Simpson clonality was computed per sample as the square root of Simpson's diversity index over productive rearrangements. Here the immuneACCESS table is served through TCRdb, limited to in-frame sequences with V and J called. Missing clones are a known gap in these copies; in checked studies unresolved V genes cover under half, and the rest lacks a known reason. That table furnishes V, J and clone size, whereas the DNA furnished D and trimming. This sample lists around 60,000 clones; 84% were detected once. In total, the top ten clones hold roughly 15% of the sample.

Note on this clone: Its binding antigen is unknown. Base qualities are missing; no much larger clone stands one base away.

The sample taken for sequencing was peripheral blood. This sequence uses TRBV5-5 and TRBJ1-1; the D gene lacks a confident call. This sequence originates from a man between 60 and 75 years old with COVID-19, enrolled during active disease. The CDR3 reads CASSIQSLRGTEAFF. The DNA sequence is given as TGTGCCAGCAGCATTCAGAGCCTCAGAGGTACTGAAGCTTTCTTT.